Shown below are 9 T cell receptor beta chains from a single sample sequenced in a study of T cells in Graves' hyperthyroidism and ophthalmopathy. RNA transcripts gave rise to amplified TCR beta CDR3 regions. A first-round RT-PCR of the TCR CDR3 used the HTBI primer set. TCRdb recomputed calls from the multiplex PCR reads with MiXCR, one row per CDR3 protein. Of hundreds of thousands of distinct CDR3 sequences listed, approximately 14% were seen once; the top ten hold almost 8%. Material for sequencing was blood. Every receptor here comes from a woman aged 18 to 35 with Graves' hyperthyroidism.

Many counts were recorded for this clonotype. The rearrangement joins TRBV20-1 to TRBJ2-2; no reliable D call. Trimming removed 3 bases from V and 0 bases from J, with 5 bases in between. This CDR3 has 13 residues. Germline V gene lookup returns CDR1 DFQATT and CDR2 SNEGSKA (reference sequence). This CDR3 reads CSASLANTGELFF. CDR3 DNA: TGCAGTGCTAGTCTCGCGAACACCGGGGAGCTGTTTTTT.

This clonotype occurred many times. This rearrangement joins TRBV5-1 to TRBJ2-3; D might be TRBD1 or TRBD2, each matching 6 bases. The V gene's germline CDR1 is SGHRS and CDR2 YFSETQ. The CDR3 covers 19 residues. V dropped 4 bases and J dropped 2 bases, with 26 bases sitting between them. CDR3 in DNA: TGCGCCAGCAGCGGATTGGGTCGGAACAGGGACTCCTCCACAGATACGCAGTATTTT. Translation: CASSGLGRNRDSSTDTQYF.

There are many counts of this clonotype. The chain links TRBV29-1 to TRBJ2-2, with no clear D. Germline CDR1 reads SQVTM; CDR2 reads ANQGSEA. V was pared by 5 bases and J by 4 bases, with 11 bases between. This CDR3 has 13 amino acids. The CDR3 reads CSVTTWSTGELFF. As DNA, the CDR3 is TGCAGCGTTACGACTTGGTCCACCGGGGAGCTGTTTTTT.

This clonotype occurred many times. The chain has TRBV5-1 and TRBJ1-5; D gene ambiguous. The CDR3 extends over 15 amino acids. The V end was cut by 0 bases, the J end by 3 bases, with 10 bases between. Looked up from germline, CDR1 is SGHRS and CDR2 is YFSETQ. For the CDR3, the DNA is TGCGCCAGCAGCTTGGGAGATAATCCCAATCAGCCCCAGCATTTT. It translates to CASSLGDNPNQPQHF.

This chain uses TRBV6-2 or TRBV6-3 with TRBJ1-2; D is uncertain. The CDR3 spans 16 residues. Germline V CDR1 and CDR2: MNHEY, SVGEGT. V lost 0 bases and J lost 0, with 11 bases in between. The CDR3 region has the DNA TGTGCCAGCAGTTACTCGATAGGCTCCCCTAACTATGGCTACACCTTC. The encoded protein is CASSYSIGSPNYGYTF.

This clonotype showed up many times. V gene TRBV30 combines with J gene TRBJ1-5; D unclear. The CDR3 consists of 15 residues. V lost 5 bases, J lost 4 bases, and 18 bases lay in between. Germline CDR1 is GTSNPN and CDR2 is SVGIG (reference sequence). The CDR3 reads CAWSRKGDGNQPQHF. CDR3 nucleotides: TGTGCCTGGTCACGAAAGGGAGACGGGAATCAGCCCCAGCATTTT.

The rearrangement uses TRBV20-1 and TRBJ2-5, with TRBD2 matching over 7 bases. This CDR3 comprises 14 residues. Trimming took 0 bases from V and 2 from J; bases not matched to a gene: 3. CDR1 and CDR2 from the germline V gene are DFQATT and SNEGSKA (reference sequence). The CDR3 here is CSARDGGTQETQYF. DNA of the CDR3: TGCAGTGCTAGAGACGGGGGGACTCAAGAGACCCAGTACTTC.

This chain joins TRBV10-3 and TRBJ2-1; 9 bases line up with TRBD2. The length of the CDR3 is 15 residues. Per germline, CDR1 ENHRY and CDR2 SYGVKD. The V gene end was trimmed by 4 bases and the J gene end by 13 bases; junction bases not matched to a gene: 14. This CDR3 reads CAISGVGTSLEFQFF. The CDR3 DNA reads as TGTGCCATCAGTGGTGTGGGGACTAGCCTGGAGTTCCAGTTCTTC.

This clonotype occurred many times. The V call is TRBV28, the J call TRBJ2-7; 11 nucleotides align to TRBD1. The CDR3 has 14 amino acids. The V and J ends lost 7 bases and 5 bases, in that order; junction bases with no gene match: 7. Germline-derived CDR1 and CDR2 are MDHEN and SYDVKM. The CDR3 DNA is TGTGCCAGCAACACGGACAGGGGGCACGACGAGCAGTACTTC. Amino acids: CASNTDRGHDEQYF.